This record looks at one T cell receptor beta chain sequence and its context. The data stem from a study of blood T cell repertoires in COVID-19. Method: immunoSEQ multiplex PCR; TCRdb's copy keeps in-frame clones and lacks some. The table records about 75,000 clones, 79% of them present only once. The CDR3 sequence is 15 residues long. V lost 6 bases and J lost 0; bases outside the gene matches: 6. Germline loops: CDR1 LNHDA, CDR2 SQIVND (reference sequence). The chain employs TRBV19 and TRBJ2-3, with TRBD2 matching 7 bases. This receptor was identified in a woman at least 80 years old with active or convalescent COVID-19. Sequenced material: peripheral blood. CDR3 in DNA: TGTGCCAGTAGCGTTGGGGGGGGAAGCACAGATACGCAGTATTTT. It codes for CASSVGGGSTDTQYF.